Each of the 26 T cell receptor beta chains below was sequenced from the same sample in a study of blood T cell repertoires in COVID-19. Produced via immunoSEQ multiplex PCR; TCRdb's table is partial and in-frame only. The profile shows about 410,000 clones, about 88% of them singletons. Sample: peripheral blood. These receptors came from a woman aged 35 to 49 with COVID-19, enrolled during active disease.

The rearrangement joins TRBV7-3 to TRBJ2-5, with TRBD2 as a possible D gene (6 bases). In germline, CDR1 is SGHTA, CDR2 FQGTGA. Trimming removed 3 bases at V and 3 bases at J, with 14 bases between. The CDR3 contains 15 residues. The CDR3 loop reads CASSFGGTNEETQYF. CDR3 sequence (DNA): TGTGCCAGCAGCTTCGGGGGTACGAACGAAGAGACCCAGTACTTC.

This sequence joins TRBV19 and TRBJ2-5, with 8 bases identical to TRBD2. Germline V gene lookup returns CDR1 LNHDA and CDR2 SQIVND (reference sequence). The CDR3 is 17 residues long. J lost 1 base, V lost 9 bases, and 16 bases had no gene match. The CDR3 here is CASPNQVSSGPQETQYF. In DNA form, the CDR3 reads TGTGCCAGCCCGAACCAGGTTTCTAGCGGGCCCCAAGAGACCCAGTACTTC.

In this sample, this clone turned up once. The chain is built from TRBV7-2 and TRBJ1-5; possibly TRBD1 for D (5 bases). The CDR3 loop spans 16 amino acids. The V gene's germline CDR1 is SGHTA and CDR2 FQGNSA. V dropped 1 base and J dropped 2 bases, with 12 bases sitting between them. This chain's CDR3 is CASSLDFRVGNQPQHF. In nucleotides, the CDR3 is TGTGCCAGCAGCTTAGACTTCAGGGTTGGCAATCAGCCCCAGCATTTT. The whole variable domain, filled in from reference TRBV7-2 and TRBJ1-5, reads GAGVSQSPSNKVTEKGKDVELRCDPISGHTALYWYRQSLGQGLEFLIYFQGNSAPDKSGLPSDRFSAERTGGSVSTLTIQRTQQEDSAVYLCASSLDFRVGNQPQHFGDGTRLSIL.

This chain links TRBV5-4 with TRBJ2-7, with TRBD2 matching 16 bases. The CDR3 sequence is 16 residues long. Trimming cost V 2 bases and J 3 bases; bases outside gene matches: 2. CDR1 is SGHNT and CDR2 is YYREEE in the germline V gene (reference sequence). The CDR3 loop reads CASSFGTSGRVYEQYF. CDR3 nucleotide sequence: TGTGCCAGCAGCTTTGGGACTAGCGGGAGGGTCTACGAGCAGTACTTC.

The CDR3 loop is CASSFETGRGNTIYF. DNA of the CDR3: TGTGCCAGCAGCTTCGAGACAGGGCGGGGAAACACCATATATTTT. The gene calls are TRBV7-2 and TRBJ1-3; TRBD1 aligns across 7 bases. This CDR3 has 15 amino acids. CDR1 is SGHTA and CDR2 is FQGNSA in the germline V gene. V shed 3 bases, J shed 4 bases, and the junction held 6 bases outside the gene matches.

This rearrangement joins TRBV18 to TRBJ1-4; D is possibly TRBD1 (5 bases). Between the trimmed V and J ends, which lost 6 bases and 4 bases, there was a span of 18 bases. The CDR3 is 16 residues long. Looked up from germline, CDR1 is KGHSH and CDR2 is LQKENI. CDR3 sequence: CASSLLRAGNNEKLFF. DNA of the CDR3: TGTGCCAGCTCCCTCCTCCGGGCAGGGAATAATGAAAAACTGTTTTTT.

The chain is built from TRBV9 and TRBJ1-4; D possibly corresponds to TRBD1 (6 bases). Trimming took 2 bases from V and 4 from J, leaving 6 bases between them. The CDR3 consists of 13 residues. CDR1 is SGDLS, CDR2 YYNGEE, per germline. Here the CDR3 reads CASSVDSNEKLFF. CDR3 in DNA: TGTGCCAGCAGCGTGGACAGTAATGAAAAACTGTTTTTT.

The V gene is TRBV10-3, the J gene TRBJ1-1; D unclear. V gave up 2 bases and J gave up 3 bases, with 4 bases separating them. This CDR3 is 12 amino acids long. CDR1 and CDR2 from the germline V gene are ENHRY and SYGVKD. CDR3 bases: TGTGCCATCAGTGAGCGGGACACTGAAGCTTTCTTT. This encodes CAISERDTEAFF.

V is TRBV7-9 and J is TRBJ2-1, with 8 bases matching TRBD2. The V and J ends lost 4 bases and 2 bases, in that order; junction bases with no gene match: 4. This CDR3 region has 15 residues. In germline, CDR1 is SEHNR, CDR2 FQNEAQ (reference sequence). CDR3 region: CASSSLSGTYNEQFF. The CDR3 region has the DNA TGTGCCAGCAGCTCTCTTAGCGGGACCTACAATGAGCAGTTCTTC.

This clone was observed once. CDR3 bases: TGTGCCAGTAGTATAGATCTTCGGAGGTTTAATGAGCAGTTCTTC. This gives the protein CASSIDLRRFNEQFF. J is TRBJ2-1 and V is TRBV19, with D possibly TRBD2 on 5 matching bases. The CDR3 has 15 amino acids. Germline CDR1 LNHDA, CDR2 SQIVND (reference sequence). Trimming removed 0 bases at V and 7 bases at J, with 13 bases between.

This rearrangement joins TRBV12-3 or TRBV12-4 to TRBJ1-2, with 9 bases that match TRBD1. Losses at the gene ends were 6 bases for V and 4 bases for J; bases not matched to a gene: 0. This CDR3 is built from 12 residues. CDR3 bases: TGTGCCAGCAGGACAGGGGGCTATGGCTACACCTTC. The encoded protein is CASRTGGYGYTF.

The V and J genes are TRBV14 and TRBJ1-1; D possibly corresponds to TRBD1 (6 bases). V lost 2 bases and J lost 0, with 19 bases in between. CDR1 SGHDN and CDR2 FVKESK come from the germline V gene. The CDR3 extends over 18 amino acids. In nucleotides, the CDR3 is TGTGCCAGCAGCCAAAGTCAGGGGTTTGGGATGATGAACACTGAAGCTTTCTTT. It specifies CASSQSQGFGMMNTEAFF.

This clone was counted a few times. The chain couples TRBV15 to TRBJ1-1; TRBD1 matches 7 bases. Germline CDR1 LNHNV, CDR2 YYDKDF (reference sequence). J gave up 0 bases and V 7 bases, and 5 bases lay outside the gene matches. This CDR3 is built from 14 residues. CDR3 DNA: TGTGCCACCACACTGGACAGGTTGAACACTGAAGCTTTCTTT. It is translated as CATTLDRLNTEAFF. Using reference TRBV15 and TRBJ1-1 for the parts outside the CDR3, the full variable domain is DAMVIQNPRYQVTQFGKPVTLSCSQTLNHNVMYWYQQKSSQAPKLLFHYYDKDFNNEADTPDNFQSRRPNTSFCFLDIRSPGLGDTAMYLCATTLDRLNTEAFFGQGTRLTVV.

This rearrangement joins TRBV7-2 to TRBJ2-1; TRBD1 agrees at 8 bases. This CDR3 spans 12 amino acids. Germline trimming cut 10 bases from V and 2 bases from J; bases unmatched to any gene: 1. Germline lookup yields CDR1 SGHTA and CDR2 FQGNSA. DNA of the CDR3: TGTGCCACAGGGGGCCCCTACAATGAGCAGTTCTTC. Translation: CATGGPYNEQFF. Filled out from reference TRBV7-2 and TRBJ2-1, the complete variable domain reads GAGVSQSPSNKVTEKGKDVELRCDPISGHTALYWYRQSLGQGLEFLIYFQGNSAPDKSGLPSDRFSAERTGGSVSTLTIQRTQQEDSAVYLCATGGPYNEQFFGPGTRLTVL.

This chain uses TRBV27 with TRBJ1-5; D not certain. This CDR3 has 13 residues. CDR1 is MNHEY, CDR2 SMNVEV, per germline (reference sequence). V dropped 4 bases and J dropped 9 bases, with 13 bases sitting between them. The CDR3 DNA sequence: TGTGCCAGCAGTTATAGAGGGTCCGGGCCCCAGCATTTT. Its protein is CASSYRGSGPQHF.

This clone was detected once. The chain joins TRBV10-3 to TRBJ2-2; D call uncertain. The germline CDR1 and CDR2 sequences are ENHRY and SYGVKD. Trimming stripped 10 bases from V and 1 base from J, with 13 bases between. The CDR3 is made up of 14 amino acids. Here the CDR3 DNA reads TGTGCCAGCATGGTGCAACAGAACACCGGGGAGCTGTTTTTT. It translates to CASMVQQNTGELFF.

The chain joins TRBV19 to TRBJ1-4; D unclear. The CDR3 extends over 16 amino acids. Germline V gene sequence: CDR1 LNHDA, CDR2 SQIVND (reference sequence). V lost 4 bases and J lost 5, with 17 bases in between. This CDR3 reads CASSTPGQLKNEKLFF. The CDR3 coding sequence is TGTGCCAGTAGTACCCCAGGCCAGCTAAAGAATGAAAAACTGTTTTTT.

The chain couples TRBV19 to TRBJ2-3, with 9 bases aligning to TRBD2. V was clipped by 3 bases and J by 4 bases; unmatched bases: 2. CDR1 and CDR2 (germline): LNHDA, SQIVND (reference sequence). The CDR3 contains 14 residues. For the CDR3, the DNA is TGTGCCAGTAGTATTAGCGGGAGTGCAGATACGCAGTATTTT. It encodes CASSISGSADTQYF. Full variable domain (outside the CDR3, taken from reference TRBV19 and TRBJ2-3): DGGITQSPKYLFRKEGQNVTLSCEQNLNHDAMYWYRQDPGQGLRLIYYSQIVNDFQKGDIAEGYSVSREKKESFPLTVTSAQKNPTAFYLCASSISGSADTQYFGPGTRLTVL.

V usage is TRBV18 and J usage is TRBJ1-1; 7 nucleotides align to TRBD1. Germline CDR1 and CDR2: KGHSH and LQKENI. The V gene end was trimmed by 5 bases and the J gene end by 6 bases; junction bases not matched to a gene: 9. The CDR3 is 14 amino acids. The CDR3 spells CASSAPGGKAEAFF. In DNA form, the CDR3 reads TGTGCCAGCTCAGCGCCAGGGGGGAAGGCTGAAGCTTTCTTT.

V gene TRBV7-6 combines with J gene TRBJ2-7; 10 bases map to TRBD2. This CDR3 is built from 15 residues. CDR1 is SGHVS and CDR2 is FNYEAQ in the germline V gene. V lost 5 bases and J lost 3; bases outside the gene matches: 7. CDR3 nucleotide sequence: TGTGCCAGCAGCCCTCTAGCGGGAGAGAACTACGAGCAGTACTTC. Protein product: CASSPLAGENYEQYF. Full variable domain (missing parts from reference TRBV7-6 and TRBJ2-7): GAGVSQSPRYKVTKRGQDVALRCDPISGHVSLYWYRQALGQGPEFLTYFNYEAQQDKSGLPNDRFSAERPEGSISTLTIQRTEQRDSAMYRCASSPLAGENYEQYFGPGTRLTVT.

The V call is TRBV6-1, the J call TRBJ1-1; D is uncertain. In germline, CDR1 is MNHNS, CDR2 SASEGT. Between the trimmed V and J ends, which lost 2 bases and 4 bases, there was a span of 11 bases. The CDR3 runs to 14 residues. The CDR3 protein is CASSEQLGSTEAFF. Written as DNA, the CDR3 is TGTGCCAGCAGTGAACAGCTGGGGAGCACTGAAGCTTTCTTT.

The chain joins TRBV7-9 to TRBJ2-2; the D gene is possibly TRBD1 (6 bases). Germline V gene sequence: CDR1 SEHNR, CDR2 FQNEAQ (reference sequence). There are 14 residues in the CDR3. The V and J ends lost 2 bases and 5 bases respectively, with 9 bases between them. The CDR3 coding sequence is TGTGCCAGCAGCTTACTCAGGGGAACCGGGGAGCTGTTTTTT. Translating gives CASSLLRGTGELFF.

This chain uses TRBV6-5 with TRBJ1-4; 8 bases align to TRBD1. V trimming: 6 bases; J trimming: 4 bases; junction bases outside the gene matches: 7. The germline V gene has CDR1 MNHEY and CDR2 SVGAGI. This CDR3 spans 15 amino acids. CDR3 sequence: CASRVGQGVNEKLFF. CDR3 nucleotides: TGTGCCAGCAGAGTCGGACAGGGAGTTAATGAAAAACTGTTTTTT.

On this clone: A junction end diverges from the germline sequence, so it may reflect a read error. V is TRBV10-2 and J is TRBJ1-2, with D unresolved. The CDR3 is 11 amino acids. Germline assignment: CDR1 WSHSY and CDR2 SAAADI. The CDR3 DNA sequence: TGCGCCAGCAGTGACGTCATAAGTTGGAGGTTC. It specifies CASSDVISWRF.

This chain joins TRBV6-2 or TRBV6-3 and TRBJ2-7, with 9 nucleotides matching TRBD1. The CDR3 runs to 15 residues. Germline assignment: CDR1 MNHEY and CDR2 SVGEGT. V trimming: 4 bases; J trimming: 1 base; junction bases outside the gene matches: 5. The CDR3 loop is CASSSSGTGSYEQYF. The CDR3 region has the DNA TGTGCCAGCAGTTCCTCCGGGACAGGGTCCTACGAGCAGTACTTC.

The genes are TRBV28 and TRBJ2-1; 7 nucleotides match TRBD1. The CDR3 contains 14 residues. Germline CDR1 and CDR2: MDHEN and SYDVKM. V shed 5 bases and J 4 bases; nucleotides not matched to a gene: 5. CDR3 DNA sequence: TGTGCCAGCAGTCCGGGACAGTGGTACAATGAGCAGTTCTTC. Translation: CASSPGQWYNEQFF.